There are a few counts of the clone carrying this T cell receptor beta chain. This sample was included in a study of control samples from healthy donors and cancer patients. The data were produced by immunoSEQ multiplex PCR, yet TCRdb's version contains in-frame clones alone and is incomplete. Here the sample spans roughly 98,000 clones, approximately 95% being singletons. Trimming removed 6 bases at V and 4 bases at J, with 15 bases between. CDR1 is LGHNT and CDR2 is FRNRAP in the germline V gene. CDR3 length: 15 amino acids. Sequenced sample: blood. The genes are TRBV12-5 and TRBJ1-4; D unclear. This TCR was sampled from a young man in good health. The CDR3 loop is CASGRLANDNEKLFF. The CDR3 coding sequence is TGTGCTAGTGGCCGGTTGGCAAACGATAATGAAAAACTGTTTTTT.